This T cell receptor (beta chain) was recovered during a study of blood T cell repertoires in COVID-19. Study summary: Samples of COVID-19 (acute and convalescent) were obtained from the United States, Italy and Spain.

Per the authors' pipeline: Estimated nucleated cell counts came from reference gene primer amplification. Using immunoSEQ multiplex PCR, the repertoire was profiled, and TCRdb retains in-frame clones only, with some absent. V, J and clone size are taken as reported in that table, and D and trimming were inferred from the DNA itself. This table has more than 300,000 clones, around 87% appearing once. The germline V gene encodes CDR1 SGDLS and CDR2 YYNGEE. V shed 0 bases and J 5 bases; nucleotides not matched to a gene: 2. The CDR3 sequence is 14 residues long. Everyone who took part was about 18 to 89 years old, and they came from fewer than 25 US areas. Cohorts were assigned according to the clinical history that participants reported.

The receptor's source is a man aged 35-49 years in a cohort exposed to, infected with or recovered from COVID-19 (not recorded which). The chain couples TRBV9 to TRBJ2-7; TRBD2 matches 10 bases. The sequenced sample consisted of PBMCs or T cells enriched from blood (not recorded which). The CDR3 protein is CASSVASGRDEQYF. The CDR3 DNA is TGTGCCAGCAGCGTAGCTAGCGGGAGAGACGAGCAGTACTTC.